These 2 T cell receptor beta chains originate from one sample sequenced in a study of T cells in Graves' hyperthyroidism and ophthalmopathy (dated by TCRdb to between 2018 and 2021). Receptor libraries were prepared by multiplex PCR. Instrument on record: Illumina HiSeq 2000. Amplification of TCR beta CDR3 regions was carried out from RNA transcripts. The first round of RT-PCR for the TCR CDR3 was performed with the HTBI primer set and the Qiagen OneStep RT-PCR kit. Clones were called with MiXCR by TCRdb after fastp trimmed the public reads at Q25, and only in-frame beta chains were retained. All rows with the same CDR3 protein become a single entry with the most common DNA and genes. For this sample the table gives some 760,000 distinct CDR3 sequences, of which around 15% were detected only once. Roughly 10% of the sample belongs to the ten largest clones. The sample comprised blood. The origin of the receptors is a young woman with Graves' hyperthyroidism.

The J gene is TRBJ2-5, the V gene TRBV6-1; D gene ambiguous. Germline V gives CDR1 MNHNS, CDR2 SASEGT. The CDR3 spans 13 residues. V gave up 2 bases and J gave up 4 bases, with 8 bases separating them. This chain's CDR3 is CASSETRGETQYF. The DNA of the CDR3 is TGTGCCAGCAGTGAAACCCGAGGAGAGACCCAGTACTTC.

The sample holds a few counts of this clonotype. This CDR3 is CASSIRSRNYNEQFF. For the CDR3, the DNA is TGTGCCAGTAGTATACGATCCCGGAACTACAATGAGCAGTTCTTC. The rearrangement joins TRBV19 to TRBJ2-1, with D hard to call. Trimming stripped 2 bases from V and 3 bases from J, with 11 bases between. CDR1 is LNHDA and CDR2 is SQIVND in the germline V gene (reference sequence). The CDR3 has 15 residues.